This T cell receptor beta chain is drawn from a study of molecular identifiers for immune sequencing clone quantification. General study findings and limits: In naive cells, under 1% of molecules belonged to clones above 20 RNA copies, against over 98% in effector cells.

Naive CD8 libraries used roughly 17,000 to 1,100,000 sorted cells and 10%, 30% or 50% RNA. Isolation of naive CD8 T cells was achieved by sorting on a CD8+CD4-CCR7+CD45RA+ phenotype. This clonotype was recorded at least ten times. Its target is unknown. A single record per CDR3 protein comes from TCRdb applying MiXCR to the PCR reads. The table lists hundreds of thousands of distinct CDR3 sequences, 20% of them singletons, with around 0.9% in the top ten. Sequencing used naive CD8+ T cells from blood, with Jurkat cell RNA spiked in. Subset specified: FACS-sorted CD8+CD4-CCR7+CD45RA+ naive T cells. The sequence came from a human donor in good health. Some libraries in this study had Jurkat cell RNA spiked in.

The CDR3 DNA sequence: TGTGCCAGCAGTTTATCGGGAAGGTCCGGGGAGCTGTTTTTT. It codes for CASSLSGRSGELFF. V usage is TRBV28 and J usage is TRBJ2-2; possible D gene TRBD2, 5 bases. CDR3 length equals 14 residues. Germline values: CDR1 MDHEN, CDR2 SYDVKM. Trimming shortened V by 1 base and J by 6 bases, and 9 bases separated the two germline ends.